The source of this T cell receptor (beta chain) is a study of T cells in localized non-small cell lung cancer (dated by TCRdb to the early 2020s). At the level of the whole study: Comparing tumors with uninvolved tumor-adjacent lungs, the study looked at the T cell repertoires of fewer than 250 patients with early-stage NSCLC. The cohort was made up of under 250 treatment-naive NSCLC patients whose localized lung tumors had been resected. NSCLC patients had a mean age of around 66 years, and fewer than 150 were male and around 110 female.

V is cut back by 4 bases and J by 6 bases, with 3 bases in the junction unmatched. Looking up the germline V gene (reference sequence) yields CDR1 GTSNPN and CDR2 SVGIG. The CDR3, from cysteine to phenylalanine, totals 13 residues. CDR3 DNA only is kept here, 39 bases in frame from base 1. At diagnosis, tumor, uninvolved tumor-adjacent lung and peripheral blood were collected and then preserved as a mix of FFPE and fresh-frozen material. For TCR repertoire profiling, blood samples were analyzed in the form of peripheral blood mononuclear cells. TCR beta CDR3 regions were sequenced from DNA using the immunoSEQ Assay. In the source study's methods: To compute T cell density, TCR beta template counts were normalized to usable DNA, which was estimated by amplifying housekeeping genes. Richness was estimated using the preseqR package, with extrapolation to 400,000 templates for PBMC samples and to 120,000 templates for tissue samples. Clonality was calculated as one minus Pielou's evenness. Tissue-enriched TCRs were identified through differential abundance testing performed on productive amino-acid clonotypes, with a minimum total count of 5 and an alpha of 0.1. The Jaccard Index and the Morisita Overlap Index were used to measure repertoire overlap between compartments. GLIPH grouped TCR beta CDR3s together with public tetramer-defined viral CDR3s, and a viral motif had to include at least three viral sequences and show V-gene enrichment. In its TCRdb copy, this immuneACCESS table keeps in-frame sequences only and misses some clones. Where compared with another copy, unresolved V genes explain less than half of these, and the others have no known cause. For V, J and clone size, that table is used; D and trimming come from the DNA. The sample table contains tens of thousands of clones; only one count was recorded for more than 75% of them. Around a fifth of the sample lies in the top ten.

Here is what the overall study found, with its caveats: Because the study design was exploratory, TCR variables were selected using unadjusted p-values without false-discovery rate correction. Because multi-region tumor sequencing was not performed, intratumor heterogeneity could not be ruled out. Longer overall survival was associated with higher blood T cell density, whereas shorter survival was associated with higher adjacent-lung clonality. Uninvolved tumor-adjacent lung showed the highest T cell clonality, higher than tumor, which suggests more focused antigenic responses in the uninvolved tumor-adjacent lung. A median of about 53 of the top 100 tumor clones were detected in paired uninvolved adjacent lung, and around 27 of these tumor clones were also found among the top 100 clones of the paired uninvolved adjacent lung.

Points on this clone: Its antigen is still unknown. No much larger clonotype is one base removed from it; base qualities were not supplied.

The sequence derives from a woman aged 35 to 75 with stage I squamous cell lung carcinoma. The sequence links TRBV30 to TRBJ1-2; TRBD1 lines up with 12 middle nucleotides. Sequenced here: peripheral blood, sampled before any cancer treatment. The DNA reads TGTGCCTGGAAGGGACAGGGGGCTGATGGCTACACCTTC. Its protein product is CAWKGQGADGYTF.